This T cell receptor (beta chain) was sequenced in a study of blood T cell repertoires in COVID-19. Across the whole study: Samples of COVID-19 (acute and convalescent) were obtained from the United States, Italy and Spain. PBMCs, B-cell-depleted T cells, or T cells were the source of the cDNA or gDNA that made up the material.

Per the study methods: Counts of nucleated cells, estimated from reference gene primer amplification, were obtained. Measured with immunoSEQ multiplex PCR; TCRdb has only the in-frame clones, and not every one. The DNA gave D and trimming, while V, J and clone size come from that table. The table includes tens of thousands of clones, more than 85% detected once. Sequencing was done on a sample of peripheral blood. This TCR was recovered from a man in his fifties or sixties with acute or convalescent COVID-19.

The CDR3 sequence is CASSENGALEKLFF. The CDR3, as DNA: TGTGCCAGCAGTGAAAATGGGGCGTTGGAAAAACTGTTTTTT. The V and J genes are TRBV6-1 and TRBJ1-4; possible D gene TRBD1, 5 bases. Trimming removed 2 bases from V and 8 bases from J, with 12 bases in between. The CDR3 extends over 14 amino acids. Germline-derived CDR1 and CDR2 are MNHNS and SASEGT.